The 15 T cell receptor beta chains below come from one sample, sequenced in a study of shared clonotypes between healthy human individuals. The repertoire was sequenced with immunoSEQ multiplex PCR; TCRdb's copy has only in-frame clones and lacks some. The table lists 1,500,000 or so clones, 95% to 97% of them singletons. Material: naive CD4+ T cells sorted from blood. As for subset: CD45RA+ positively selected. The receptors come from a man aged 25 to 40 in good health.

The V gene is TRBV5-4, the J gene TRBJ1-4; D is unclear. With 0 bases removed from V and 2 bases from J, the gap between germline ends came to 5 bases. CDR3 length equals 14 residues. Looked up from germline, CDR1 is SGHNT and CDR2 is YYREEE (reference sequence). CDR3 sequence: CASSLVGTNEKLFF. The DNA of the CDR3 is TGTGCCAGCAGCTTGGTGGGGACTAATGAAAAACTGTTTTTT.

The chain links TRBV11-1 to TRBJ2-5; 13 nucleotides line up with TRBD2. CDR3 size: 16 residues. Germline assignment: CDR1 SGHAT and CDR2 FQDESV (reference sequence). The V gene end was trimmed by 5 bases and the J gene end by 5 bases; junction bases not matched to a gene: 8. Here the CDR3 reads CASSTRTSGSSETQYF. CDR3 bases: TGTGCCAGCAGCACCCGGACTAGCGGGAGTTCGGAGACCCAGTACTTC. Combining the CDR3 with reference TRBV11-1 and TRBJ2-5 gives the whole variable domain EAEVAQSPRYKITEKSQAVAFWCDPISGHATLYWYRQILGQGPELLVQFQDESVVDDSQLPKDRFSAERLKGVDSTLKIQPAELGDSAMYLCASSTRTSGSSETQYFGPGTRLLVL.

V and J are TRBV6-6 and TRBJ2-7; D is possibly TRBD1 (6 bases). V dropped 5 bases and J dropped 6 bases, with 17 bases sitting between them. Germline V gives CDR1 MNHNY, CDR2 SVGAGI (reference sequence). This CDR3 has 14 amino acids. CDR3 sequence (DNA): TGTGCCAGCAGTCCCTTGGTTCCCAGGGGCGAGCAGTACTTC. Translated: CASSPLVPRGEQYF.

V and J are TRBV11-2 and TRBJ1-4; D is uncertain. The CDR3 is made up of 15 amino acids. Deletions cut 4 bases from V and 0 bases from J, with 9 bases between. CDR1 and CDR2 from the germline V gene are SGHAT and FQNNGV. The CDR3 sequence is CASSSIGTTNEKLFF. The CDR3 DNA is TGTGCCAGCAGCTCTATCGGGACAACTAATGAAAAACTGTTTTTT.

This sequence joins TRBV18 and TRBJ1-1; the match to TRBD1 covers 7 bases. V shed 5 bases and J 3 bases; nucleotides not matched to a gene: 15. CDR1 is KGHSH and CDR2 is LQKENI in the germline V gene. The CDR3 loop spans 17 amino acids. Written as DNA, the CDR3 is TGTGCCAGCTCAACACGGGACAGTTTGACGTTGGACACTGAAGCTTTCTTT. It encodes CASSTRDSLTLDTEAFF. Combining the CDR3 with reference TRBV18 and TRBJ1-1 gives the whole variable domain NAGVMQNPRHLVRRRGQEARLRCSPMKGHSHVYWYRQLPEEGLKFMVYLQKENIIDESGMPKERFSAEFPKEGPSILRIQQVVRGDSAAYFCASSTRDSLTLDTEAFFGQGTRLTVV.

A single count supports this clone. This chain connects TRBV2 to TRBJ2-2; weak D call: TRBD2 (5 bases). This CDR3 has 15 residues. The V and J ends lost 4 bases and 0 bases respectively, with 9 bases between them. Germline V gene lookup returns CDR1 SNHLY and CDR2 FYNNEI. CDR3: CASSVKRTNTGELFF. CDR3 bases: TGTGCCAGCAGTGTTAAGCGGACGAACACCGGGGAGCTGTTTTTT. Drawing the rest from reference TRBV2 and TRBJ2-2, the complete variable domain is EPEVTQTPSHQVTQMGQEVILRCVPISNHLYFYWYRQILGQKVEFLVSFYNNEISEKSEIFDDQFSVERPDGSNFTLKIRSTKLEDSAMYFCASSVKRTNTGELFFGEGSRLTVL.

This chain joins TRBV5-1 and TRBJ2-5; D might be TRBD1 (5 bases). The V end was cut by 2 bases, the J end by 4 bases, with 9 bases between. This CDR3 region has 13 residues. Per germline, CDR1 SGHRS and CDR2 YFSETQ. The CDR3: CASSFQGRETQYF. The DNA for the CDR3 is TGCGCCAGCAGCTTTCAGGGCCGAGAGACCCAGTACTTC.

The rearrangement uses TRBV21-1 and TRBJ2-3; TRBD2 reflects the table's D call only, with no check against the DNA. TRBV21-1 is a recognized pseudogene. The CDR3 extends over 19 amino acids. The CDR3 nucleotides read TGTGCCAGCAGCAAGCTACTACCTACTCTGGACTCTAGCACAGATACGCAGTATTTT. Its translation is CASSKLLPTLDSSTDTQYF.

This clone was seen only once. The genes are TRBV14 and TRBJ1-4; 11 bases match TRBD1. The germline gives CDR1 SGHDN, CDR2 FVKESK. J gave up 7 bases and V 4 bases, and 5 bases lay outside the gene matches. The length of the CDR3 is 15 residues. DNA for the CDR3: TGTGCCAGCAGCCGGACAGGGGGCTTGGGTGAAAAACTGTTTTTT. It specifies CASSRTGGLGEKLFF.

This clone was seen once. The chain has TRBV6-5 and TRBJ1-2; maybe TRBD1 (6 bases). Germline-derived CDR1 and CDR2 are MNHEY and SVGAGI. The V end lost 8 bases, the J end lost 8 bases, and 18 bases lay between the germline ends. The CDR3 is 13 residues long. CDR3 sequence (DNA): TGTGCCAGCGGACGGGACAAGGCCAGGGGCTACACCTTC. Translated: CASGRDKARGYTF.

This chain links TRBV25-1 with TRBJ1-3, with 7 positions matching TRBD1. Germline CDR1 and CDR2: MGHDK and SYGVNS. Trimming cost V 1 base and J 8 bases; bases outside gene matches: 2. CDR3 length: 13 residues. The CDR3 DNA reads TGTGCCAGCAGTGAATTCCAGGGGGACACCATATATTTT. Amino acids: CASSEFQGDTIYF.

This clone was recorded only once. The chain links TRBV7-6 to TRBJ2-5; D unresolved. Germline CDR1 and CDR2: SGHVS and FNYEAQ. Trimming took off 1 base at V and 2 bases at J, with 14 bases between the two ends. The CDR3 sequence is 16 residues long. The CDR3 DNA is TGTGCCAGCAGCTTAGGTTCAGCCACACCTCAAGAGACCCAGTACTTC. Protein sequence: CASSLGSATPQETQYF.

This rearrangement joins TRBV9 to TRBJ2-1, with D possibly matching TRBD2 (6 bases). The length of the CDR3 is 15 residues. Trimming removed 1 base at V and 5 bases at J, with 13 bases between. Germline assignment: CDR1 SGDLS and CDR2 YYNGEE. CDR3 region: CASSVLSGYNNEQFF. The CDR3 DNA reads TGTGCCAGCAGCGTACTAAGCGGGTACAACAATGAGCAGTTCTTC. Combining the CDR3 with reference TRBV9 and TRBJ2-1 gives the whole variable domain DSGVTQTPKHLITATGQRVTLRCSPRSGDLSVYWYQQSLDQGLQFLIQYYNGEERAKGNILERFSAQQFPDLHSELNLSSLELGDSALYFCASSVLSGYNNEQFFGPGTRLTVL.

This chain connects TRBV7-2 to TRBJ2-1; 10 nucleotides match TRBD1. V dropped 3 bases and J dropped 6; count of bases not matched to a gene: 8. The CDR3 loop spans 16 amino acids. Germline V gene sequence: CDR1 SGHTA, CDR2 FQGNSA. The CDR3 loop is CASSFHRGQGSNEQFF. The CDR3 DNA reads TGTGCCAGCAGCTTTCATAGGGGACAGGGGAGCAATGAGCAGTTCTTC.

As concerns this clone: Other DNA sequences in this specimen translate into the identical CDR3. For the CDR3, the DNA is TGCGCCAGCAGCCACGGGACAGGGCAAGAGACCCAGTACTTC. Its protein product is CASSHGTGQETQYF. The V and J genes are TRBV5-1 and TRBJ2-5; 9 positions match TRBD1. The CDR3 runs 14 residues. The J segment lost 2 bases and the V segment lost 4 bases, leaving 3 bases of the junction unmatched. Per the germline V gene, CDR1 is SGHRS and CDR2 is YFSETQ.